This TCR beta chain was captured in a study of shared clonotypes between healthy human individuals. General study results and limits: The study generally estimated greater richness for naive than memory subsets.

Sequencing was at deep level. Assay used: immunoSEQ multiplex PCR; TCRdb lists only in-frame clones, some missing. The sample comprises approximately 2.5 million clones, 80% to 95% of which are singletons, and 0.35% to 0.45% rests with the top ten. The CDR3 length is 14 residues. The germline V gene encodes CDR1 LGHNA and CDR2 YSLEER. The ends were cut back, 4 bases at V and 6 bases at J, with 13 bases in the middle. Worth noting for this clone: No antigen is known for it.

The source is a man in his late teens or twenties in good health. Some clones in this sample may be carry-over from other donors' samples. The chain joins TRBV4-3 to TRBJ1-5; D is unresolved. Sequenced material: naive CD4+ T cells from PBMCs. Stated subset: CD45RA+ positively selected. The CDR3 sequence: CASSPDFYSQPQHF. The CDR3, as DNA: TGCGCCAGCAGCCCTGACTTCTATTCTCAGCCCCAGCATTTT.